A selection of T cell receptor beta chains follows, all from one sample in a study of shared clonotypes between healthy human individuals. Clones were read by immunoSEQ multiplex PCR, and TCRdb kept only the in-frame ones, dropping some. The data show 1.4 million to 1.5 million clones, roughly 96% seen once. Sequences were obtained from naive CD4+ T cells sorted from blood. The receptors were gathered from a man aged 30-40 years in good health. The CDR3 runs from the conserved cysteine through the conserved F or W. The D gene is left open where the match is weak.

DNA: TGTGCCAGCAGCGTAGCGGGAGGCCCCACAGATACGCAGTATTTT; CDR3: CASSVAGGPTDTQYF; V: TRBV9; J: TRBJ2-3; D: TRBD2; length: 15
DNA: TGTGCCAGCAGCGTAGCTGGCAGGCGTCAAGAGACCCAGTACTTC; CDR3: CASSVAGRRQETQYF; V: TRBV9; J: TRBJ2-5; D: .; length: 15
DNA: TGTGCCAGCGCGAGGTCCGTGCCGAGCTCTGGAAACACCATATATTTT; CDR3: CASARSVPSSGNTIYF; V: TRBV18; J: TRBJ1-3; D: .; length: 16
DNA: TGTGCCAGCAGCTTATGGGCCCCTTATTTCAAAAACATTCAGTACTTC; CDR3: CASSLWAPYFKNIQYF; V: TRBV7-9; J: TRBJ2-4; D: .; length: 16
DNA: TGCGCCAGCGCCTCTGGGTCAGGGGCTGTCATGAACACTGAAGCTTTCTTT; CDR3: CASASGSGAVMNTEAFF; V: TRBV5-1; J: TRBJ1-1; D: .; length: 17
DNA: TGTGCCAGCAGTGAAGTAAGTTACGAGAACACTGAAGCTTTCTTT; CDR3: CASSEVSYENTEAFF; V: TRBV6-1; J: TRBJ1-1; D: .; length: 15
DNA: TGTGCCAGCAGCCATACCTTCACAGCTACCTACGAGCAGTACTTC; CDR3: CASSHTFTATYEQYF; V: TRBV14; J: TRBJ2-7; D: .; length: 15
DNA: TGTGCCAGCAGAGATACGGTGGCAGGGGGAACAGATACGCAGTATTTT; CDR3: CASRDTVAGGTDTQYF; V: TRBV6-6; J: TRBJ2-3; D: TRBD1; length: 16
DNA: TGCGCCAGCAGCTTCCGAGGCGGCACAGATACGCAGTATTTT; CDR3: CASSFRGGTDTQYF; V: TRBV5-1; J: TRBJ2-3; D: .; length: 14
DNA: TGTGCCAGCCGATTGACAGGGTTCTCTGGGGCCAACGTCCTGACTTTC; CDR3: CASRLTGFSGANVLTF; V: TRBV27; J: TRBJ2-6; D: TRBD1; length: 16
DNA: TGTGCCAGCGGACACACCGAGCAGTACTTC; CDR3: CASGHTEQYF; V: TRBV6-1; J: TRBJ2-7; D: .; length: 10
DNA: TGTGCCAGCAGTTCTAGCGGGAGGGGCCGCGAGCAGTACTTC; CDR3: CASSSSGRGREQYF; V: TRBV6-5; J: TRBJ2-7; D: TRBD2; length: 14
DNA: TGTGCCAGCAGCTTTACCGGGACAGTCGATCAGCCCCAGCATTTT; CDR3: CASSFTGTVDQPQHF; V: TRBV7-8; J: TRBJ1-5; D: TRBD1; length: 15
DNA: TGTGCCACTCTAGCGGGCCTCTTCACAGATACGCAGTATTTT; CDR3: CATLAGLFTDTQYF; V: TRBV2; J: TRBJ2-3; D: TRBD2; length: 14
DNA: TGTGCCAGCAGCTCGAAGACCCAGTACTTC; CDR3: CASSSKTQYF; V: TRBV11-2; J: TRBJ2-5; D: .; length: 10
DNA: TGTGCCAGCAGCTTAGTCGGGGGGCCCTACGAGCAGTACTTC; CDR3: CASSLVGGPYEQYF; V: TRBV7-3; J: TRBJ2-7; D: .; length: 14
DNA: TGTGCCAGCACCGGGACCCACTCCAATGTCGGCGAGACCCAGTACTTC; CDR3: CASTGTHSNVGETQYF; V: TRBV6-6; J: TRBJ2-5; D: .; length: 16
DNA: TGCGCCAGCAGAGACGGCTCCAGCTCTGGAAACACCATATATTTT; CDR3: CASRDGSSSGNTIYF; V: TRBV5-1; J: TRBJ1-3; D: .; length: 15
DNA: TGCGCCAGCAGCCAAGATTTTGGGACCGGGACTATCATCTACGAGCAGTACTTC; CDR3: CASSQDFGTGTIIYEQYF; V: TRBV4-3; J: TRBJ2-7; D: TRBD2; length: 18
DNA: TGTGCCAGCAGCGGACAGGAGTACACCGGGGAGCTGTTTTTT; CDR3: CASSGQEYTGELFF; V: TRBV9; J: TRBJ2-2; D: .; length: 14
DNA: TGTGCCAGCAGCGTCGGACAGGGGCGGAACGAGCAGTACTTC; CDR3: CASSVGQGRNEQYF; V: TRBV5-4; J: TRBJ2-7; D: TRBD1; length: 14
DNA: TGCGCCAGCAGCTTTGCTAGCGGGCAGCCAGAGACCCAGTACTTC; CDR3: CASSFASGQPETQYF; V: TRBV5-1; J: TRBJ2-5; D: TRBD2; length: 15
DNA: TGTGCCAGCCAGGAATCCTACGAGCAGTACTTC; CDR3: CASQESYEQYF; V: TRBV7-2; J: TRBJ2-7; D: .; length: 11
DNA: TGTGCCAGCAGCCGAACTAAGTGGGAGGGCTTCTACGAGCAGTACTTC; CDR3: CASSRTKWEGFYEQYF; V: TRBV28; J: TRBJ2-7; D: TRBD2; length: 16
DNA: TGTGCCAGCTCACCGACCCCTCGTTGGGGGTTGAATGAAAAACTGTTTTTT; CDR3: CASSPTPRWGLNEKLFF; V: TRBV18; J: TRBJ1-4; D: .; length: 17
DNA: TGTGCCAGCAGTCGCGGGGGGCTTTCGTATGAAAAACTGTTTTTT; CDR3: CASSRGGLSYEKLFF; V: TRBV7-9; J: TRBJ1-4; D: .; length: 15
DNA: TGTGCCAGCAGCGCTAGAGTGCTGCCGGGACTCACAGATACGCAGTATTTT; CDR3: CASSARVLPGLTDTQYF; V: TRBV9; J: TRBJ2-3; D: .; length: 17
DNA: TGTGCCAGCAGCTTGGTCAGGGCCGAGCAGTACTTC; CDR3: CASSLVRAEQYF; V: TRBV11-2; J: TRBJ2-7; D: .; length: 12
DNA: TGTGCCAGCTCACCATCGATCAGAAACACCGGGGAGCTGTTTTTT; CDR3: CASSPSIRNTGELFF; V: TRBV18; J: TRBJ2-2; D: .; length: 15